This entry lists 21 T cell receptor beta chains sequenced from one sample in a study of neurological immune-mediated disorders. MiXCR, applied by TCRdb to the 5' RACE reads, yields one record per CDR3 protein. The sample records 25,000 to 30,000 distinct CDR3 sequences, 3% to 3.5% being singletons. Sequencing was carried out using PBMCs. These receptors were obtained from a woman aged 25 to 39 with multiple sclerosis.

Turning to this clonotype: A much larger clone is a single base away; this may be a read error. The CDR3 protein is CASRVQGGISKEQYF. The CDR3 bases are TGTGCCAGCAGGGTGCAGGGTGGAATCTCCAAAGAGCAGTACTTC. The chain couples TRBV2 to TRBJ2-7, with D tentatively TRBD1 (5 bases). V was shortened by 6 bases and J by 7 bases, with 22 bases between the two germline ends. Germline values: CDR1 SNHLY, CDR2 FYNNEI. CDR3 length equals 15 residues.

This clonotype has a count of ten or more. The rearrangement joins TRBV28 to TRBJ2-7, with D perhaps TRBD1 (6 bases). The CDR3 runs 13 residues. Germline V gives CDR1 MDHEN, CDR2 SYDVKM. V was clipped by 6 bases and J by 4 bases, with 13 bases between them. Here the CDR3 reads CASSSGQQYEQYF. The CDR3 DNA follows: TGTGCCAGCAGCTCAGGACAGCAATACGAGCAGTACTTC.

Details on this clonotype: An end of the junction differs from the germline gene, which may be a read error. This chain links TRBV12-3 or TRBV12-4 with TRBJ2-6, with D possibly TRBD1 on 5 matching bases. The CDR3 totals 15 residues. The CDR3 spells CASSFTGSGAKVLTF. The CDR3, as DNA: TGTGCCAGCAGTTTCACCGGGTCTGGGGCCAAAGTCCTGACTTTC.

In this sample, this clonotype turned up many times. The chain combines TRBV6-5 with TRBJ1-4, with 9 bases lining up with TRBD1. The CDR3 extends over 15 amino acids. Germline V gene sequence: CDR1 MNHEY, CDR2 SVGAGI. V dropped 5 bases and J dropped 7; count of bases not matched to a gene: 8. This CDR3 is CASSQNRGPSEKLFF. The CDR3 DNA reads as TGTGCCAGCAGTCAAAACAGGGGGCCTAGTGAAAAACTGTTTTTT.

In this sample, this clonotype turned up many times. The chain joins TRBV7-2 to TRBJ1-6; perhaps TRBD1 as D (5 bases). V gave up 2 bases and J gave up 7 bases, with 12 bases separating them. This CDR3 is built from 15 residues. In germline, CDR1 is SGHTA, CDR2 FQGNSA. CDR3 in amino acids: CASSLRGGINSPLHF. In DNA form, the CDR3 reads TGTGCCAGCAGCTTACGGGGGGGGATCAATTCACCCCTCCACTTT.

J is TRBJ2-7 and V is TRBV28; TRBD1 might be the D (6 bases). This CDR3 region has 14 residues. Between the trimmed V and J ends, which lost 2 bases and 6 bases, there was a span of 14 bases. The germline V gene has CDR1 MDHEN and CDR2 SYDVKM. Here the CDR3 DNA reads TGTGCCAGCAGTTTACGCCTCAGGGGCCGCGAGCAGTACTTC. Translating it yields CASSLRLRGREQYF.

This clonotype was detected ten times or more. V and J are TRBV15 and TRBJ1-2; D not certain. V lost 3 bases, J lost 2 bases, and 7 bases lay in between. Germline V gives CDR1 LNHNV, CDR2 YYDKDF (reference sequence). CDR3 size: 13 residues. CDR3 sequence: CATSREDNYGYTF. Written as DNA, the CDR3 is TGTGCCACCAGCAGGGAAGACAACTATGGCTACACCTTC. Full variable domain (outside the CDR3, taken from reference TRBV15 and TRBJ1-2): DAMVIQNPRYQVTQFGKPVTLSCSQTLNHNVMYWYQQKSSQAPKLLFHYYDKDFNNEADTPDNFQSRRPNTSFCFLDIRSPGLGDTAMYLCATSREDNYGYTFGSGTRLTVV.

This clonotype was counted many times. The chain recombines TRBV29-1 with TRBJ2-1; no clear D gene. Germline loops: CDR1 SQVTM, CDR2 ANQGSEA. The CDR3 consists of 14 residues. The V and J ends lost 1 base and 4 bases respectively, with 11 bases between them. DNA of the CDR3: TGCAGCGTTGAAGTCGCGTTACGTTACAATGAGCAGTTCTTC. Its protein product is CSVEVALRYNEQFF.

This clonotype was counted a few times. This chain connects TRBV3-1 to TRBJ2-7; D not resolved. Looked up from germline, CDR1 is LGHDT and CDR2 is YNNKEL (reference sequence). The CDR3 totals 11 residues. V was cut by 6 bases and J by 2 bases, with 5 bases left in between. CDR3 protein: CASRKAYEQYF. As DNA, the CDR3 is TGTGCCAGCAGAAAGGCCTACGAGCAGTACTTC.

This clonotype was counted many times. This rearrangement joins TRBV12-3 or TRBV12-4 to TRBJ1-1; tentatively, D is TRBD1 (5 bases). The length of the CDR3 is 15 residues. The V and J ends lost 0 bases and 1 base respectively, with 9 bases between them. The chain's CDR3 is CASSLALGGNTEAFF. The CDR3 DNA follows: TGTGCCAGCAGTTTAGCCCTCGGGGGGAACACTGAAGCTTTCTTT.

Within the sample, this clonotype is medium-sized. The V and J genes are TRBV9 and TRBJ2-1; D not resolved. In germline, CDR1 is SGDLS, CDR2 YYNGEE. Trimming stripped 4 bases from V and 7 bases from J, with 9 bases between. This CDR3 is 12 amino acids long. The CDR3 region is CASSLGWNEQFF. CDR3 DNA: TGTGCCAGCAGCCTGGGGTGGAATGAGCAGTTCTTC.

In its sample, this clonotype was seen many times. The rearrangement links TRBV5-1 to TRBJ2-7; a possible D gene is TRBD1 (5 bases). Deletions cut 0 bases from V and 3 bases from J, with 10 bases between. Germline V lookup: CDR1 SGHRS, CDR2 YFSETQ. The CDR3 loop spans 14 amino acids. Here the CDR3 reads CASSLDGQGYEQYF. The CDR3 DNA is TGCGCCAGCAGCTTGGATGGGCAGGGCTACGAGCAGTACTTC.

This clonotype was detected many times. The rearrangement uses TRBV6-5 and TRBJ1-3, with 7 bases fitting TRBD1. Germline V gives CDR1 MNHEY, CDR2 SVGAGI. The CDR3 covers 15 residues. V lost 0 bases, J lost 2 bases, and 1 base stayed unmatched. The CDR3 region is CASSYSRGPGNTIYF. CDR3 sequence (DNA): TGTGCCAGCAGTTACTCGAGGGGGCCTGGAAACACCATATATTTT.

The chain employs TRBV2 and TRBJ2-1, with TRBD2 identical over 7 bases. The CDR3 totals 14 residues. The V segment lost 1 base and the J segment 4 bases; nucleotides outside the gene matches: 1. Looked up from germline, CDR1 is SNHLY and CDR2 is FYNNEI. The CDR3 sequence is CASSEGGRYNEQFF. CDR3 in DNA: TGTGCCAGCAGTGAAGGCGGGAGATACAATGAGCAGTTCTTC.

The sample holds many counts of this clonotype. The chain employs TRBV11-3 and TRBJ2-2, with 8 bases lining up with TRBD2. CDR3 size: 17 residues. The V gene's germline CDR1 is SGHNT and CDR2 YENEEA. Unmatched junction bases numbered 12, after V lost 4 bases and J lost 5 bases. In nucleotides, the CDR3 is TGTGCCAGCAGCTCCCCCCTCGGGGGGGCCAATACCGGGGAGCTGTTTTTT. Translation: CASSSPLGGANTGELFF. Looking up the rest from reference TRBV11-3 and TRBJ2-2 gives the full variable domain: EAGVVQSPRYKIIEKKQPVAFWCNPISGHNTLYWYLQNLGQGPELLIRYENEEAVDDSQLPKDRFSAERLKGVDSTLKIQPAELGDSAVYLCASSSPLGGANTGELFFGEGSRLTVL.

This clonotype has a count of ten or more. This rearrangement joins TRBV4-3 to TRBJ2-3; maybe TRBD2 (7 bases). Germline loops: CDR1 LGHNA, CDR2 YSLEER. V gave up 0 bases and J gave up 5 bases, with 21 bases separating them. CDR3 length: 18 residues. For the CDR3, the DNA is TGCGCCAGCAGCCAAGACCCAGCAGTGGGGGGGCGTGTAGATACGCAGTATTTT. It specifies CASSQDPAVGGRVDTQYF.

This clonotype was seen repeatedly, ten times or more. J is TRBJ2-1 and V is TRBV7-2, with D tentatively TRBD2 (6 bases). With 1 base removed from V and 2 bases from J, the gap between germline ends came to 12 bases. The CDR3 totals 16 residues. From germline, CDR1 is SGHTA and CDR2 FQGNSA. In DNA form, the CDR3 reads TGTGCCAGCAGCTTAGGTGGCGGGGTTACCTACAATGAGCAGTTCTTC. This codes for CASSLGGGVTYNEQFF.

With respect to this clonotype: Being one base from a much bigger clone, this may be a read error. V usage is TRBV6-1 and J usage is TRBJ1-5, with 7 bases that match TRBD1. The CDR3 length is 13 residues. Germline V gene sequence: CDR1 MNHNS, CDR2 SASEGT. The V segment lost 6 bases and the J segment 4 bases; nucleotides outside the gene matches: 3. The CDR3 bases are TGTGCCAGCAGACAGGGGATAAATCAGCCCCAGCATTTT. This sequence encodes CASRQGINQPQHF.

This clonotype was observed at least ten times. CDR3 in DNA: TGTGCCAGCAGCCCTCTGTCTGTGTTTTATTCACCCCTCCACTTT. It encodes CASSPLSVFYSPLHF. The rearrangement uses TRBV6-5 and TRBJ1-6; D not resolved. V lost 6 bases to trimming and J lost 8 bases, with 17 bases between them. Germline-derived CDR1 and CDR2 are MNHEY and SVGAGI. The CDR3 covers 15 residues.

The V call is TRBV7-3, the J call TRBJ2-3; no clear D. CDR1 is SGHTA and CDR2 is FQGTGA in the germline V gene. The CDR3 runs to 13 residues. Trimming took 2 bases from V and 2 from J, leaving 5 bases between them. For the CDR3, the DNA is TGTGCCAGCAGCTTAGCGTCCACAGATACGCAGTATTTT. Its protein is CASSLASTDTQYF.

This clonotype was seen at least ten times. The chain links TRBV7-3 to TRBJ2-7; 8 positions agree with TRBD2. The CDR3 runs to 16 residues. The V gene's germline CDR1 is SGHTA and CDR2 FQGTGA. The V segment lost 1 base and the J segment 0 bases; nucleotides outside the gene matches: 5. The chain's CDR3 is CASSLNSGGGSYEQYF. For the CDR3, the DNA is TGTGCCAGCAGCTTAAATTCGGGAGGGGGCTCCTACGAGCAGTACTTC.